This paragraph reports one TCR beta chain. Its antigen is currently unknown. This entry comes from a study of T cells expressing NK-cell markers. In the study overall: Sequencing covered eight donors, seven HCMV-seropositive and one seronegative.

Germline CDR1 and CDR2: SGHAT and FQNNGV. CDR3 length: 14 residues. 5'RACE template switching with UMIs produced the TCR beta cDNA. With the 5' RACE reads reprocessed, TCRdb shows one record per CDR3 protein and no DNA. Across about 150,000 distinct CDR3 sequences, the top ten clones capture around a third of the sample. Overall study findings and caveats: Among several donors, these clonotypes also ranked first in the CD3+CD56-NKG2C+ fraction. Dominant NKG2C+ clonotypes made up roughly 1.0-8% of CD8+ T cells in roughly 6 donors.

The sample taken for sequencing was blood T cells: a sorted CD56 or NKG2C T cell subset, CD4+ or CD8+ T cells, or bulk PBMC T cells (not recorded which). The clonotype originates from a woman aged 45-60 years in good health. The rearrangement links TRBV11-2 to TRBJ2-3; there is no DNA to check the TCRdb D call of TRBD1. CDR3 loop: CASNRGGFTDTQYF.